These 26 T cell receptor beta chains share one sample of origin, sequenced in a study of cytomegalovirus exposure and HLA in healthy donors. PCR amplification relied on 60 Vbeta primers (plus 13 Jbeta primers). Clones were sequenced by immunoSEQ multiplex PCR, and TCRdb holds only the in-frame ones, with some missing. Among 75,000 to 95,000 clones listed, roughly two thirds were seen once. The sequencing sample was made of PBMCs. The source is a woman in her 30s in good health and CMV-seronegative.

A few counts support this clone. This chain joins TRBV5-6 and TRBJ1-6, with TRBD1 identical over 9 bases. The junction had 9 bases not matched to a gene; V was cut back by 3 bases and J by 11 bases. The germline V gene has CDR1 SGHDT and CDR2 YYEEEE. This CDR3 has 15 amino acids. The CDR3 loop is CASSWTGEGFAPLHF. CDR3 in DNA: TGTGCCAGCAGCTGGACAGGGGAGGGATTCGCACCCCTCCACTTT.

The table lists this clone with a few counts. The CDR3 DNA sequence: TGTGCCAGCAGCGCATTTTCAGGGGAGCGCCTCCACTTT. Protein product: CASSAFSGERLHF. The chain couples TRBV7-2 to TRBJ1-6, with D perhaps matching TRBD1 (6 bases). This CDR3 has 13 amino acids. In germline, CDR1 is SGHTA, CDR2 FQGNSA. Trimming left V 5 bases short and J 15 bases short, with 17 bases between.

This clone was found a few times. This rearrangement joins TRBV11-2 to TRBJ2-7; D gene ambiguous. This CDR3 contains 14 residues. Trimming pared 1 base from V and 0 bases from J, leaving 7 bases between. CDR1 is SGHAT, CDR2 FQNNGV, per germline. The CDR3 DNA follows: TGTGCCAGCAGCTTAGCTCGGTCCTCCTACGAGCAGTACTTC. This sequence encodes CASSLARSSYEQYF.

The rearrangement joins TRBV5-1 to TRBJ2-5, with a weak D call TRBD1 (7 bases). Trimming stripped 5 bases from V and 5 bases from J, with 13 bases between. This CDR3 has 13 amino acids. Germline V gene data show CDR1 as SGHRS and CDR2 as YFSETQ. The CDR3 DNA sequence: TGCGCCAGCAGGGAGGGGGCCGGGGAGACCCAGTACTTC. Translating it yields CASREGAGETQYF.

In its sample, this clone was seen once. This chain joins TRBV7-9 and TRBJ2-3; D is undetermined. V was shortened by 4 bases and J by 0 bases, with 8 bases between the two germline ends. The germline V gene has CDR1 SEHNR and CDR2 FQNEAQ (reference sequence). The CDR3 covers 14 residues. The CDR3 DNA reads as TGTGCCAGCAGCTCTTCCAGAAGCACAGATACGCAGTATTTT. Residues: CASSSSRSTDTQYF.

The genes are TRBV7-2 and TRBJ2-5, with 15 bases matching TRBD2. Germline CDR1 reads SGHTA; CDR2 reads FQGNSA. Germline trimming cut 4 bases from V and 5 bases from J; bases unmatched to any gene: 8. The CDR3 is made up of 17 amino acids. The CDR3 sequence: CASSSGLAGGLRETQYF. The CDR3 coding sequence is TGTGCCAGCAGCTCCGGACTAGCGGGAGGGTTACGGGAGACCCAGTACTTC. Looking up the rest from reference TRBV7-2 and TRBJ2-5 gives the full variable domain: GAGVSQSPSNKVTEKGKDVELRCDPISGHTALYWYRQSLGQGLEFLIYFQGNSAPDKSGLPSDRFSAERTGGSVSTLTIQRTQQEDSAVYLCASSSGLAGGLRETQYFGPGTRLLVL.

This clone was detected only once. The chain employs TRBV21-1 and TRBJ1-1. TRBV21-1 is noted as a pseudogene. This CDR3 has 17 residues. The CDR3 DNA reads TGTGCCAGCAGCTCTCGGAGCGGGGGCCCGAAGGGCACTGAAGCTTTCTTT. Its translation: CASSSRSGGPKGTEAFF.

This clone was seen a few times. The chain couples TRBV29-1 to TRBJ1-2; 10 nucleotides align to TRBD1. The CDR3 consists of 13 residues. CDR1 is SQVTM and CDR2 is ANQGSEA in the germline V gene. Germline trimming cut 5 bases from V and 7 bases from J; bases unmatched to any gene: 7. The CDR3 spells CSVTTGGYGGYTF. The CDR3 DNA reads TGCAGCGTTACGACAGGGGGCTATGGTGGCTACACCTTC.

This sequence joins TRBV5-4 and TRBJ2-7, with D unresolved. V was cut by 0 bases and J by 3 bases, with 7 bases left in between. Germline V gene lookup returns CDR1 SGHNT and CDR2 YYREEE (reference sequence). This CDR3 is built from 13 residues. The CDR3 here is CASSLETVYEQYF. The CDR3 DNA sequence: TGTGCCAGCAGCTTGGAAACTGTCTACGAGCAGTACTTC. The full variable domain, in which reference TRBV5-4 and TRBJ2-7 provide the parts outside the CDR3, is ETGVTQSPTHLIKTRGQQVTLRCSSQSGHNTVSWYQQALGQGPQFIFQYYREEENGRGNFPPRFSGLQFPNYSSELNVNALELDDSALYLCASSLETVYEQYFGPGTRLTVT.

This clone was seen a handful of times. CDR3 protein: CASSPETSGGNEETQYF. CDR3 sequence (DNA): TGTGCCAGCAGCCCCGAGACTAGCGGGGGCAACGAAGAGACCCAGTACTTC. The rearrangement links TRBV7-9 to TRBJ2-5; 12 bases match TRBD2. The CDR3 contains 17 residues. The germline V gene encodes CDR1 SEHNR and CDR2 FQNEAQ (reference sequence). V was pared by 5 bases and J by 3 bases, with 10 bases of the junction left unmatched.

The chain joins TRBV7-2 to TRBJ1-1; D gene unclear. The V and J ends lost 0 bases and 1 base respectively, with 6 bases between them. CDR3 length equals 14 residues. Germline V gives CDR1 SGHTA, CDR2 FQGNSA. The CDR3 spells CASSLASGNTEAFF. CDR3 DNA: TGTGCCAGCAGCTTAGCATCCGGGAACACTGAAGCTTTCTTT.

This clone was detected only a few times. V gene TRBV4-3 combines with J gene TRBJ2-2; 9 bases agree with TRBD1. The CDR3 extends over 17 amino acids. V lost 4 bases and J lost 4; bases outside the gene matches: 10. Per the germline V gene, CDR1 is LGHNA and CDR2 is YSLEER. This CDR3 is CASSRLPGQGPTGELFF. In DNA, the CDR3 is TGCGCCAGCAGCCGCCTACCGGGACAGGGTCCCACCGGGGAGCTGTTTTTT.

The J gene is TRBJ1-4, the V gene TRBV28, with D perhaps TRBD1 (6 bases). Germline assignment: CDR1 MDHEN and CDR2 SYDVKM. Trimming cost V 7 bases and J 9 bases, with 18 bases left between them. The CDR3 runs to 14 residues. The CDR3 DNA reads as TGTGCCAGCATCAGCGGGGGGGCGGGTAAAAAACTGTTTTTT. Amino acids: CASISGGAGKKLFF.

This chain uses TRBV10-1 with TRBJ2-3, with TRBD2 matching over 11 bases. Germline values: CDR1 WNHNN, CDR2 SYGVQD (reference sequence). The CDR3 sequence is 16 residues long. Losses at the gene ends were 11 bases for V and 5 bases for J; bases not matched to a gene: 15. In nucleotides, the CDR3 is TGCGCCGGAATAAACGGGACTAGCGGTCAAGAAGATACGCAGTATTTT. As protein: CAGINGTSGQEDTQYF.

In its sample, this clone was seen once. For the CDR3, the DNA is TGCAGCGTTGAAGCAGACGGGAGCACAGATACGCAGTATTTT. The encoded protein is CSVEADGSTDTQYF. The chain has TRBV29-1 and TRBJ2-3; no firm D call. V was shortened by 1 base and J by 0 bases, with 8 bases between the two germline ends. CDR1 SQVTM and CDR2 ANQGSEA come from the germline V gene. The CDR3 consists of 14 residues.

The chain recombines TRBV28 with TRBJ2-7; possibly TRBD2 for D (6 bases). V was trimmed by 3 bases and J by 4 bases, leaving 7 bases between them. The CDR3 length is 12 residues. CDR1 is MDHEN, CDR2 SYDVKM, per germline. The CDR3 DNA sequence: TGTGCCAGCAGTTTTCGGGGGTACGAGCAGTACTTC. Translated: CASSFRGYEQYF.

The chain joins TRBV6-6 to TRBJ2-5; 7 nucleotides line up with TRBD1. V trimming: 7 bases; J trimming: 5 bases; junction bases outside the gene matches: 13. CDR3 length equals 15 residues. Looked up from germline, CDR1 is MNHNY and CDR2 is SVGAGI (reference sequence). In DNA form, the CDR3 reads TGTGCCAGCAACCCTCCGGGACAGAGTTCGGAGACCCAGTACTTC. Translating gives CASNPPGQSSETQYF.

This clone appeared once. The chain has TRBV28 and TRBJ1-5, with TRBD1 as a possible D gene (6 bases). The V gene's germline CDR1 is MDHEN and CDR2 SYDVKM. This CDR3 has 16 amino acids. V was pared by 0 bases and J by 3 bases, with 12 bases between. The CDR3 nucleotides read TGTGCCAGCAGTTTATGGGCAGGGGATTTCAATCAGCCCCAGCATTTT. Its translation is CASSLWAGDFNQPQHF.

The V and J genes are TRBV7-2 and TRBJ1-1, with D unresolved. V was trimmed by 2 bases and J by 0 bases, leaving 4 bases between them. This CDR3 is built from 13 residues. Per germline, CDR1 SGHTA and CDR2 FQGNSA. The CDR3 DNA reads as TGTGCCAGCAGCTTACTTATGAACACTGAAGCTTTCTTT. Translating gives CASSLLMNTEAFF.

V gene TRBV27 combines with J gene TRBJ2-2; D not certain. Germline V gene sequence: CDR1 MNHEY, CDR2 SMNVEV (reference sequence). The CDR3 runs to 15 residues. With 5 bases removed from V and 0 bases from J, the gap between germline ends came to 10 bases. CDR3 in DNA: TGTGCCAGCAGTCCCCTGGCGGCGAACACCGGGGAGCTGTTTTTT. Protein sequence: CASSPLAANTGELFF.

This chain links TRBV10-1 with TRBJ2-3; TRBD2 is a possible D gene (6 bases). CDR1 and CDR2 from the germline V gene are WNHNN and SYGVQD (reference sequence). V was pared by 5 bases and J by 0 bases, with 9 bases between. The CDR3 covers 14 residues. CDR3 nucleotide sequence: TGCGCCAGCAGTCCGGGAGAGAGCACAGATACGCAGTATTTT. It encodes CASSPGESTDTQYF.

This chain joins TRBV7-9 and TRBJ1-1, with 9 bases aligning to TRBD1. CDR1 SEHNR and CDR2 FQNEAQ come from the germline V gene (reference sequence). CDR3 length equals 17 residues. V shed 5 bases and J 1 base; nucleotides not matched to a gene: 11. This CDR3 is CASSPNRGQAGNTEAFF. The CDR3 DNA reads TGTGCCAGCAGCCCGAACAGGGGGCAAGCGGGGAACACTGAAGCTTTCTTT.

J is TRBJ1-2 and V is TRBV6-1, with a possible D match to TRBD1 (5 bases). V gave up 5 bases and J gave up 4 bases, with 14 bases separating them. From germline, CDR1 is MNHNS and CDR2 SASEGT. The CDR3 has 14 amino acids. CDR3 coding DNA: TGTGCCAGCAGTCGGGCAGGGCAGGGCTATGGCTACACCTTC. Translated: CASSRAGQGYGYTF.

In this sample, this clone turned up a few times. The rearrangement joins TRBV5-6 to TRBJ2-1; weak D call: TRBD2 (6 bases). The CDR3 spans 14 residues. Trimming shortened V by 2 bases and J by 2 bases, and 8 bases separated the two germline ends. Germline loops: CDR1 SGHDT, CDR2 YYEEEE. The CDR3 region has the DNA TGTGCCAGCAGCTTCGGGACTGCCTACAATGAGCAGTTCTTC. Translated, it gives CASSFGTAYNEQFF.

The CDR3 loop is CASSIAWDNFFQETQYF. The DNA of the CDR3 is TGTGCCAGTAGTATAGCTTGGGACAATTTTTTCCAAGAGACCCAGTACTTC. The genes are TRBV19 and TRBJ2-5; D possibly corresponds to TRBD1 (6 bases). V was trimmed by 1 base and J by 1 base, leaving 16 bases between them. The CDR3 spans 17 residues. CDR1 and CDR2 (germline): LNHDA, SQIVND (reference sequence).

This clone has a handful of counts. The chain has TRBV19 and TRBJ1-4, with D possibly TRBD1 on 5 matching bases. The CDR3 length is 17 residues. V was cut by 5 bases and J by 5 bases, with 21 bases left in between. Germline lookup yields CDR1 LNHDA and CDR2 SQIVND (reference sequence). The chain's CDR3 is CASSRGTMGRQNEKLFF. As DNA, the CDR3 is TGTGCCAGTAGTCGCGGAACTATGGGGCGGCAAAATGAAAAACTGTTTTTT. Full variable domain (remainder filled in from reference TRBV19 and TRBJ1-4): DGGITQSPKYLFRKEGQNVTLSCEQNLNHDAMYWYRQDPGQGLRLIYYSQIVNDFQKGDIAEGYSVSREKKESFPLTVTSAQKNPTAFYLCASSRGTMGRQNEKLFFGSGTQLSVL.